These 5 T cell receptor beta chains came from one sample sequenced in a study of T cell responses to AZD1222 COVID-19 vaccine. Data came from immunoSEQ multiplex PCR; TCRdb stores just in-frame clones and leaves some out. The data hold more than 100,000 clones, with 93% observed a single time. The sequences come from peripheral blood, collected on day 0 of AZD1222 vaccination. The receptors derive from an adult in good health.

A single count supports this clone. The chain couples TRBV2 to TRBJ1-1, with D possibly matching TRBD1 (6 bases). The V end was cut by 8 bases, the J end by 3 bases, with 13 bases between. CDR1 SNHLY and CDR2 FYNNEI come from the germline V gene. This CDR3 is 13 amino acids long. The CDR3 sequence is CASQDSQYTEAFF. The CDR3 DNA reads as TGTGCCAGCCAGGACAGTCAATACACTGAAGCTTTCTTT.

This chain connects TRBV29-1 to TRBJ2-7; the D gene is possibly TRBD1 (5 bases). V gave up 5 bases and J gave up 0 bases, with 11 bases separating them. There are 13 residues in the CDR3. The germline V gene has CDR1 SQVTM and CDR2 ANQGSEA. CDR3 loop: CSVQGVISYEQYF. In DNA form, the CDR3 reads TGCAGCGTTCAAGGGGTAATCTCCTACGAGCAGTACTTC.

The rearrangement joins TRBV2 to TRBJ1-2, with 10 nucleotides matching TRBD1. The CDR3 runs 13 residues. The trim removed 8 bases at V and 3 bases at J, leaving 3 bases unmatched. In germline, CDR1 is SNHLY, CDR2 FYNNEI. CDR3 loop: CASGQGVDYGYTF. Here the CDR3 DNA reads TGTGCCAGCGGACAGGGGGTCGACTATGGCTACACCTTC.

The chain uses TRBV7-2 and TRBJ2-7, with 7 bases that match TRBD1. The CDR3 is made up of 13 amino acids. Germline CDR1 SGHTA, CDR2 FQGNSA. The V gene end was trimmed by 3 bases and the J gene end by 4 bases; junction bases not matched to a gene: 3. This chain's CDR3 is CASSFDREYEQYF. The CDR3, as DNA: TGTGCCAGCAGCTTCGACAGGGAATACGAGCAGTACTTC.

This clone was found once. The rearrangement uses TRBV7-3 and TRBJ1-1; D unresolved. The CDR3 has 14 residues. Germline V gene lookup returns CDR1 SGHTA and CDR2 FQGTGA. Trimming removed 2 bases from V and 1 base from J, with 8 bases in between. DNA for the CDR3: TGTGCCAGCAGCTTAGGGCGGGGGAACACTGAAGCTTTCTTT. Translated: CASSLGRGNTEAFF.